What follows are 7 T cell receptor beta chains derived from one specimen sequenced in a study of T cells after yellow fever vaccination. TCRdb re-called the 5' RACE reads with MiXCR, one entry per CDR3 protein. The sample carries fewer than 400,000 distinct CDR3 sequences, roughly 10% recorded once. Material: CD4+ T cells sorted from PBMCs, obtained 45 days after the yellow fever booster vaccination. These receptor sequences come from a man aged 18 to 30 who received the YFV17D yellow fever vaccine.

The chain uses TRBV12-5 and TRBJ2-3; 8 nucleotides line up with TRBD1. V was clipped by 5 bases and J by 4 bases; unmatched bases: 5. CDR3 length: 14 residues. In germline, CDR1 is LGHNT, CDR2 FRNRAP. As DNA, the CDR3 is TGTGCTAGTGGTGCTGGACAGGGCCCAGATACGCAGTATTTT. Protein sequence: CASGAGQGPDTQYF.

The J gene is TRBJ1-1, the V gene TRBV7-9, with D hard to call. Germline V gene lookup returns CDR1 SEHNR and CDR2 FQNEAQ (reference sequence). V was clipped by 8 bases and J by 0 bases, with 10 bases between them. The CDR3 covers 13 residues. CDR3 sequence (DNA): TGTGCCAGCTGGCCCGTCTTGAACACTGAAGCTTTCTTT. Its protein product is CASWPVLNTEAFF.

This clonotype was recorded a few times. CDR3 DNA: TGTGCCAGCAGCGTCGTTCTAGCGTCGCCCACCGGGGAGCTGTTTTTT. Translating it yields CASSVVLASPTGELFF. This sequence joins TRBV7-2 and TRBJ2-2, with D possibly matching TRBD2 (6 bases). The CDR3 totals 16 residues. Trimming left V 5 bases short and J 4 bases short, with 17 bases between. The V gene's germline CDR1 is SGHTA and CDR2 FQGNSA.

The rearrangement joins TRBV9 to TRBJ2-5; D remains ambiguous. The length of the CDR3 is 14 residues. CDR1 and CDR2 (germline): SGDLS, YYNGEE. With 1 base removed from V and 4 bases from J, the gap between germline ends came to 11 bases. Here the CDR3 reads CASSVRVSGETQYF. CDR3 in DNA: TGTGCCAGCAGCGTACGGGTCTCCGGAGAGACCCAGTACTTC.

The chain has TRBV12-3 or TRBV12-4 and TRBJ2-4, with 10 bases identical to TRBD1. J lost 8 bases, V lost 4 bases, and 5 bases had no gene match. The CDR3 sequence is 14 residues long. CDR3 sequence reads: CASSSSGQGYIQYF. As DNA, the CDR3 is TGTGCCAGCAGTTCCTCGGGACAGGGGTACATTCAGTACTTC.

The CDR3 protein is CASQTGSTDTQYF. Written as DNA, the CDR3 is TGCGCCAGCCAAACAGGGAGCACAGATACGCAGTATTTT. The rearrangement uses TRBV5-1 and TRBJ2-3; D perhaps matches TRBD1 (6 bases). V lost 7 bases and J lost 0, with 9 bases in between. The CDR3 has 13 residues. Germline values: CDR1 SGHRS, CDR2 YFSETQ.

In this sample, this clonotype turned up a few times. This chain connects TRBV4-1 to TRBJ1-1, with D possibly matching TRBD1 (5 bases). CDR1 is MGHRA, CDR2 YSYEKL, per germline. V was cut by 1 base and J by 2 bases, with 14 bases left in between. The CDR3 spans 16 residues. Here the CDR3 reads CASSQASPGRNTEAFF. CDR3 DNA sequence: TGCGCCAGCAGCCAAGCCTCCCCGGGGCGAAACACTGAAGCTTTCTTT.